This T cell receptor (beta chain) was obtained from a study of response to subunit inactivated influenza vaccine. Each CDR3 protein gets one entry after TCRdb re-called the RT-PCR reads with MiXCR. In the table there are about 540,000 distinct CDR3 sequences, under 30% of which are singletons. Trimming cost V 1 base and J 8 bases, with 5 bases left between them. The V gene's germline CDR1 is SGHAT and CDR2 FQNNGV. CDR3 size: 12 residues. These data were likewise used in another study, on T cells expressing NK-cell markers. That source notes: Template switching by 5'RACE with UMIs generated the TCR beta cDNA.

Source: CD4+ T cells sorted from PBMCs, taken about 12 days after vaccination. The origin of this receptor is a man aged 45-60 years who received an inactivated influenza vaccine. The genes are TRBV11-2 and TRBJ2-2; D is unresolved. CDR3 DNA: TGTGCCAGCAGCTTAGTCTTGGGGGAGCTGTTTTTT. Its translation is CASSLVLGELFF.